This TCR beta chain is drawn from a study of T-cell memory formation after mild COVID-19. Study background: Among the donors, TCR clusters were largely specific to each donor.

General study results and limits: Unconfirmed was the SARS-CoV-2 specificity of second-wave clones that peaked on day 37. There were some responding clones in pre-infection memory, which suggested that cross-reactive memory had joined.

Constant-segment-primed 5'RACE gave TCR alpha and TCR beta cDNA libraries with sample barcodes and UMIs. Each CDR3 protein gets one entry after TCRdb re-called the 5' RACE reads with MiXCR. Counted here are some 300,000 distinct CDR3 sequences, approximately 22% occurring once; the ten biggest clones make up around 20%. In this sample, this clonotype turned up a few times. Its antigen is currently unknown. The CDR3 sequence is 12 residues long. V dropped 2 bases and J dropped 5 bases, with 10 bases sitting between them. Germline CDR1 is DFQATT and CDR2 is SNEGSKA (reference sequence). Sequencing was carried out using PBMCs or a T cell subset sorted from them (not recorded which). This chain links TRBV20-1 with TRBJ2-7; D remains unclear. This clonotype originated in a man between 18 and 29 years old who had mild COVID-19 (a few samples of this study predate the infection). Cell type and time point are not known. The DNA for the CDR3 is TGCAGTGCTAGATGGGGTGGGGACGAGCAGTACTTC. It yields the protein CSARWGGDEQYF.